This TCR beta chain appears in the sequencing data of a study of graft-versus-host responses after intestinal transplantation. Study-level information: Every recipient had anti-thymocyte globulin induction and about three years of tacrolimus plus steroids.

General study findings and limits: Association was observed between peak circulating GvH clone levels and early post-transplant HvG declines. Analysis identified GvH clones in recipient marrow, with some appearing first in ileum or blood.

Measured with immunoSEQ multiplex PCR; TCRdb has only the in-frame clones, and not every one. The repertoire consists of tens of thousands of clones, with over 80% occurring once and the leading ten covering about 3.7%. Germline CDR1 and CDR2: SGHNT and YYREEE (reference sequence). CDR3 length: 14 residues. With V trimmed by 6 bases and J by 0 bases, 3 bases remained unmatched. In the case of this clone: What it binds is unknown.

The receptor was isolated from a human patient who received an intestinal transplant, so some T cells may come from the graft donor. The specimen comprised PBMCs, sampled more than 950 days after transplant. The chain links TRBV5-4 to TRBJ1-1, with 9 bases aligning to TRBD1. The DNA for the CDR3 is TGTGCCAGCAAACAGGGGGCGATGAACACTGAAGCTTTCTTT. Protein: CASKQGAMNTEAFF.